What follows are 6 T cell receptor beta chains derived from one specimen sequenced in a study of cytomegalovirus exposure and HLA in healthy donors. The PCR employed 60 Vbeta primers together with 13 Jbeta primers. The table came from immunoSEQ multiplex PCR; TCRdb's copy has only in-frame clones and leaves some out. The data show some 130,000 clones, roughly 9.7% seen once. Specimen: PBMCs. All receptors come from a man aged 50 to 59 in good health and CMV-seronegative.

The chain recombines TRBV7-3 with TRBJ2-6, with D hard to call. From germline, CDR1 is SGHTA and CDR2 FQGTGA. This CDR3 has 16 residues. Trimming left V 2 bases short and J 3 bases short, with 11 bases between. The CDR3 region has the DNA TGTGCCAGCAGCTTACCTACTGGCGGTGGGGCCAACGTCCTGACTTTC. This gives the protein CASSLPTGGGANVLTF. Variable domain in full (rest from reference TRBV7-3 and TRBJ2-6): GAGVSQTPSNKVTEKGKYVELRCDPISGHTALYWYRQSLGQGPEFLIYFQGTGAADDSGLPNDRFFAVRPEGSVSTLKIQRTERGDSAVYLCASSLPTGGGANVLTFGAGSRLTVL.

The chain carries TRBV4-1 and TRBJ2-7; 8 bases are a match to TRBD2. Unmatched junction bases numbered 17, after V lost 0 bases and J lost 7 bases. This CDR3 region has 18 residues. Germline CDR1 reads MGHRA; CDR2 reads YSYEKL. The CDR3 DNA is TGCGCCAGCAGCCAAGAACTTCCGGCGGGAGGATATTCGCGGGAGCAGTACTTC. It translates to CASSQELPAGGYSREQYF.

The V call is TRBV6-1, the J call TRBJ2-7; D gene ambiguous. Germline CDR1 and CDR2: MNHNS and SASEGT. V lost 8 bases, J lost 2 bases, and 19 bases lay in between. The CDR3 length is 15 residues. The CDR3, as DNA: TGTGCCAGCCGAAGAACTACTACAATTGCCTACGAGCAGTACTTC. Encoded protein: CASRRTTTIAYEQYF.

The gene calls are TRBV11-2 and TRBJ2-1; 7 nucleotides agree with TRBD2. Trimming took 3 bases from V and 7 from J; bases not matched to a gene: 6. Germline assignment: CDR1 SGHAT and CDR2 FQNNGV. The CDR3 spans 14 residues. CDR3 coding DNA: TGTGCCAGCAGCTTGGTAGCGGGCCAGAATGAGCAGTTCTTC. It codes for CASSLVAGQNEQFF.

A few counts support this clone. The rearrangement links TRBV19 to TRBJ1-2, with 8 bases matching TRBD1. The junction had 7 bases not matched to a gene; V was cut back by 6 bases and J by 1 base. This CDR3 is 15 amino acids long. CDR1 LNHDA and CDR2 SQIVND come from the germline V gene (reference sequence). CDR3 DNA: TGTGCCAGTAGCCCCGGACAGGGCGGTAACTATGGCTACACCTTC. Residues: CASSPGQGGNYGYTF.

This clone was seen a few times. Sequence at one end of the junction differs from germline and may be a read error. V is TRBV7-9 and J is TRBJ2-7; 7 bases are shared with TRBD1. CDR1 and CDR2 (germline): SEHNR, FQNEAQ (reference sequence). The CDR3 is 11 residues long. CDR3: CASSLETGRNF. The DNA for the CDR3 is TGTGCCAGCAGCTTAGAGACAGGGCGGAACTTC.